This T cell receptor (beta chain) came from a study of sequential checkpoint blockade in melanoma. Whole-study context: First-line arms were nivolumab then ipilimumab, or the reverse, randomized 1:1. Matched biopsies came pretreatment and at week 13 for some 22 patients.

Noted treatment: randomized to nivolumab then ipilimumab (arm A) or the reverse (arm B). This CDR3 spans 13 amino acids. Germline assignment: CDR1 SGHDN and CDR2 FVKESK. V was cut by 4 bases and J by 5 bases, with 11 bases left in between. Some clones are missing from TCRdb's copy, which holds only in-frame ones; the method was immunoSEQ multiplex PCR. The sample has about 10,000 clones, around 30% seen once; the top ten hold around 28%. This clone was counted only a few times. This chain uses TRBV14 with TRBJ1-1, with D possibly being TRBD1 (6 bases). The clonotype was recovered from a human donor with melanoma. This material consisted of tumor tissue (inferred from file names), taken from a patient given nivolumab and ipilimumab in sequence. CDR3 in amino acids: CASSPRGGTEAFF. The CDR3 nucleotides are TGTGCCAGCAGCCCCAGGGGAGGAACTGAAGCTTTCTTT.